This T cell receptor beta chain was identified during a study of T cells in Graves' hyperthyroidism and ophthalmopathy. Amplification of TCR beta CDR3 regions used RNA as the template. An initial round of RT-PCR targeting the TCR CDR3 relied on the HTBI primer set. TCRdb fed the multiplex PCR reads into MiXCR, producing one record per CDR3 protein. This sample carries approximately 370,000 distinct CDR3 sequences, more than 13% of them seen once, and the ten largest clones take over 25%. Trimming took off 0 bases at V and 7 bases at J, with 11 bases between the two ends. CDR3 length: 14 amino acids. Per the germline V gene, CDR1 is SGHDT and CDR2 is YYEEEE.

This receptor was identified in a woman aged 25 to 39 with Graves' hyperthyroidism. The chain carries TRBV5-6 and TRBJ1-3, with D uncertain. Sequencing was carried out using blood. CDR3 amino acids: CASSLDRSPNTIYF. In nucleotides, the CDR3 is TGTGCCAGCAGCTTGGACCGTTCACCGAACACCATATATTTT.